The entry below gives a single T cell receptor beta chain sequence along with its context. Its antigen remains unidentified. The CDR3 sequence is 14 residues long. Trimming cost V 0 bases and J 5 bases, with 10 bases left between them. Looked up from germline, CDR1 is ENHRY and CDR2 is SYGVKD. This sample is drawn from a study of OX40 agonist ivuxolimab in advanced cancers. On the study more broadly: Dose-escalation patients had hepatocellular carcinoma, melanoma, renal cell or head and neck cancer.

Study-wide findings and caveats: Clonal expansion by week 6 occurred in CD4+ and CD8+ blood T cells (at 0.1 to 3.0 mg/kg). Average numbers of expanded clones were greater in CD8+ T cells than in CD4+.

TCRdb's copy holds only in-frame clones and misses some; the assay was immunoSEQ multiplex PCR. The data show tens of thousands of clones, with over 90% seen just once and approximately 6.8% held by the top ten. This material consisted of CD4+ or CD8+ T cells sorted from blood, taken in a trial of the OX40 agonist ivuxolimab. The J gene is TRBJ1-2, the V gene TRBV10-3; unclear D gene. The receptor comes from an adult with an advanced solid tumor such as melanoma, head and neck, liver or kidney cancer. The DNA of the CDR3 is TGTGCCATCAGTGAGTCCGGCCGGTTGTATGGCTACACCTTC. Its translation: CAISESGRLYGYTF.